This is a list of T cell receptor beta chains from one sample in a study of Graves' ophthalmopathy and Graves' hyperthyroidism. TCRdb reanalysed the multiplex PCR reads using MiXCR and keeps one entry per CDR3 protein. The sample includes about 1.2 million distinct CDR3 sequences, about 38% of them seen just once. The sample consisted of peripheral blood or thyroid tissue (not recorded which). Receptors were obtained from an adult man with Graves' hyperthyroidism. Both conserved end residues are trimmed from each CDR3.

TRBV24-1	TRBJ1-4	ATSDGANEKLF
TRBV20-1	TRBJ2-5	SARNPGLAGTVQEAQY
TRBV5-1	TRBJ1-4	ASSLSGTAATNEKLF
TRBV9	TRBJ1-6	ASSVPNSPLH
TRBV25-1	TRBJ1-6	ASSEWPNSPLH
TRBV5-4	TRBJ2-7	ASSFSRDRVYEQY
TRBV9	TRBJ2-2	ASSGGQGTGELF
TRBV10-3	TRBJ2-2	AIRLHGETGELF
TRBV15	TRBJ1-2	ATSETQGTREDRST
TRBV7-9	TRBJ1-2	ASSFDGGYGYT
TRBV29-1	TRBJ1-1	SVEASTGAETEAF
TRBV7-9	TRBJ2-2	ASSADRPWGGELF
TRBV20-1	TRBJ2-6	SARDRRGRTHHSGANVLT
TRBV30	TRBJ1-5	AWGTRSNQPQH
TRBV20-1	TRBJ1-5	SASIRMGLANQPQH
TRBV5-1	TRBJ2-7	ASTSQGYEQY
TRBV20-1	TRBJ1-4	SARDGEKLF
TRBV25-1	TRBJ1-1	ASGNSGGEPGVGAF
TRBV10-3	TRBJ1-2	ASSSQGLGYGYT
TRBV6-5	TRBJ2-5	ASSYWGQGTETQY
TRBV7-8	TRBJ1-5	ASSLGDRGRGQPQH
TRBV10-2	TRBJ1-2	ASSPPAGIYGYT
TRBV7-2	TRBJ2-7	ASSSGTPYEQY
TRBV11-2	TRBJ1-5	ASSPPRTGGQPQH
TRBV9	TRBJ1-2	ASSVGSGQIYYT
TRBV7-6	TRBJ2-5	ASSQSLAGLPETQY